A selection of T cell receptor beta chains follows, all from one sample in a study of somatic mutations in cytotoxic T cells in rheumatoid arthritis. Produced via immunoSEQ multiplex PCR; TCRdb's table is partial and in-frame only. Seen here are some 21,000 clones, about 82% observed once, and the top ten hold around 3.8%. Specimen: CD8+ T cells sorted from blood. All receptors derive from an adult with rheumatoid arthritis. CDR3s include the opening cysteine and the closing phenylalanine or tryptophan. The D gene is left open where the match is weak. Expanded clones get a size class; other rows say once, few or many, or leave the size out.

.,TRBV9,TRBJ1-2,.,TGTGCCAGCACCCTAACGGGGAACTATGGCTACACCTTC,CASTLTGNYGYTF
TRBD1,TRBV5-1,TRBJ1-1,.,TGCGCCAGCAGCTTGTATGGGACAGGGGGCACTGAAGCTTTCTTT,CASSLYGTGGTEAFF
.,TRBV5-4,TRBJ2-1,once,TGTGCCAGCAGCGGAACAGTGTACAATGAGCAGTTCTTC,CASSGTVYNEQFF
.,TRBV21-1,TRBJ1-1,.,TGTGCCAGCAGCCCACCATACCCCCAGACGGTACTTGCGAGTGGGGCTTTCTTT,CASSPPYPQTVLASGAFF
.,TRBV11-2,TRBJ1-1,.,TGTGCCAGCAGCTTAGTTCGCGGAGAAGCTTTCTTT,CASSLVRGEAFF
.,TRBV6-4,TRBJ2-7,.,TGTGCCAGCAGACTCGAGGGGGTGTTTTTCTACGAGCAGTACTTC,CASRLEGVFFYEQYF
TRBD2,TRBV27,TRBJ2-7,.,TGTGCCAGCAGTTCGAGACTAGCGGGGGCCGCTCTAGATTACGAGCAGTACTTC,CASSSRLAGAALDYEQYF
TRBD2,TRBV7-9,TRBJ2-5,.,TGTGCCAGCAGCCATCCGACTAGCGGGCAAGAGACCCAGTACTTC,CASSHPTSGQETQYF
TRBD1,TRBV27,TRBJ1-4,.,TGTGCCAGCAGTCACGGGACAGAGATCGAAAAACTGTTTTTT,CASSHGTEIEKLFF
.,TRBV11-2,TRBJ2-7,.,TGTGCCAGCAGCTCGACACCTACCTACGAGCAGTACTTC,CASSSTPTYEQYF
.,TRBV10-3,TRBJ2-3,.,TGTGCCATCAGTGAGGGGGGCGGGGACGCAGATACGCAGTATTTT,CAISEGGGDADTQYF
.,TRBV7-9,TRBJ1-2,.,TGTGCCAGCAGCCCTGGCAGGGGAGGAATTAACTATGGCTACACCTTC,CASSPGRGGINYGYTF
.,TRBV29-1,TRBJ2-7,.,TGCAGCGTACGGACCGGGCGATACGAGCAGTACTTC,CSVRTGRYEQYF
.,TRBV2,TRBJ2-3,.,TGTGCCAGCAAAGGGGTTCCTTATAGCACAGATACGCAGTATTTT,CASKGVPYSTDTQYF
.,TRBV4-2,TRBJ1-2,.,TGTGCCAGCAGCCAAGATGAAAGGGGGAACTATGGCTACACCTTC,CASSQDERGNYGYTF
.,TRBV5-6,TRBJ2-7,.,TGTGCCAGCAGCTTGGAAGTCAAGGGACCCTACGAGCAGTACTTC,CASSLEVKGPYEQYF
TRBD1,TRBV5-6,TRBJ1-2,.,TGTGCCAGCAGCTTGGAAGGGCTATCGACAGGGCGCACCTTC,CASSLEGLSTGRTF
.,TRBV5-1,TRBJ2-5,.,TGCGCCAGCAGCTTCTTCGCTAGAGAAGAAGAGACCCAGTACTTC,CASSFFAREEETQYF
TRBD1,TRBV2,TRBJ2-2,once,TGTGCCAGCAGTGACCCCCGGGACAGGGTTGGCGGGGAGCTGTTTTTT,CASSDPRDRVGGELFF
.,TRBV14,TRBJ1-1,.,TGTGCCAGCAGCCCCCAAACCGTAAGAGGGAACACTGAAGCTTTCTTT,CASSPQTVRGNTEAFF
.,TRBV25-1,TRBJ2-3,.,TGTGCCAGCAGTTTAGGCGGGGATTTCACAGATACGCAGTATTTT,CASSLGGDFTDTQYF
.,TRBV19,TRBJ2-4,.,TGTGCCAGTAGTATAGGGATCAGGAACATTCAGTACTTC,CASSIGIRNIQYF
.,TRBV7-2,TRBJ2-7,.,TGTGCCAGCAGCGACGACTCGTACGAGCAGTACTTC,CASSDDSYEQYF
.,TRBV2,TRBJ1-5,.,TGTGCCAGCGACGTGACGGAAGACGAGGGCAATCAGCCCCAGCATTTT,CASDVTEDEGNQPQHF
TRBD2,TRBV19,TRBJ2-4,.,TGTGCCAGTAGTGGACTAGCAGAGACGAACATTCAGTACTTC,CASSGLAETNIQYF
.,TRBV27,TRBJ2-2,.,TGTGCCAGCAGTATCTCCGGGTTAGCGGCGAACACCGGGGAGCTGTTTTTT,CASSISGLAANTGELFF
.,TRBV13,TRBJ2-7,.,TGTGCCAGCAGCTCCCAAGGGCAGGGTTACGAGCAGTACTTC,CASSSQGQGYEQYF
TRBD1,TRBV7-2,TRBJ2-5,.,TGTGCCAGCAGCCTAGACAGGGATCCTCAAGAGACCCAGTACTTC,CASSLDRDPQETQYF
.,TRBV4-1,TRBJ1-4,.,TGCGCCAGCAGCCGCCAAGCGACAGACCGGAATGAAAAACTGTTTTTT,CASSRQATDRNEKLFF
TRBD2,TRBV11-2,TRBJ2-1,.,TGTGCCAGCACTACTTTGGCGGGGGGGCCGAGGGAGCAGTTCTTC,CASTTLAGGPREQFF
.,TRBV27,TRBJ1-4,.,TGTGCCAGCAGTTTATACGGGACCGAAAAACTGTTTTTT,CASSLYGTEKLFF
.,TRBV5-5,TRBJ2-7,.,TGTGCCAGCAGCTTGGCCGCGGCAAACTCCTACGAGCAGTACTTC,CASSLAAANSYEQYF
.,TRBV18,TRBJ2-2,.,TGTGCCAGCTCACCCAGTTCTCGCGGGAACCTCGGGGAGCTGTTTTTT,CASSPSSRGNLGELFF
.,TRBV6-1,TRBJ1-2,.,TGTGCCAGCAGTGAAAAGCCTGAAAGGGGTAGCTACACCTTC,CASSEKPERGSYTF
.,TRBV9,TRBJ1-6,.,TGTGCCAGCAGCGTAGACGGGTGGGGGGCTTCACCCCTCCACTTT,CASSVDGWGASPLHF
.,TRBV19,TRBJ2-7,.,TGTGCCAGTAGTATAGATGGTGGCGGGACATTTAACGAGCAGTACTTC,CASSIDGGGTFNEQYF
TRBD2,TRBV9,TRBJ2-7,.,TGTGCCAGCAGCCGGGGGGGAGGGGGCTACGAGCAGTACTTC,CASSRGGGGYEQYF
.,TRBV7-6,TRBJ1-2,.,TGTGCCAGCAGCCCAGGACAGAACTATGGCTACACCTTC,CASSPGQNYGYTF
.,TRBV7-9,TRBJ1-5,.,TGTGCCAGCAGCCTGATCGTCAGGAAGGGTCAGCCCCAGCATTTT,CASSLIVRKGQPQHF
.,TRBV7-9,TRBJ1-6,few,TGTGCCAGCAGCTTAGAGGGAGGGCTTAATTCACCCCTCCACTTT,CASSLEGGLNSPLHF
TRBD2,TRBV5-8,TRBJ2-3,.,TGTGCCAGCAGCTACGGGACTAGCGGGGGGGATACGCAGTATTTT,CASSYGTSGGDTQYF
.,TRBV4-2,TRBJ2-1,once,TGTGCCAGCAGCCCGAATGCGGCTGTAGCCAATGAGCAGTTCTTC,CASSPNAAVANEQFF
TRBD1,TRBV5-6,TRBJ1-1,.,TGTGCCAGCAGCAGTCGACAGGGCTGGGGGACTGAAGCTTTCTTT,CASSSRQGWGTEAFF
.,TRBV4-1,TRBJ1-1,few,TGCGCCAGCAGCTCCCGCCGGGACAACCTCGGGCGGGACACTGAAGCTTTCTTT,CASSSRRDNLGRDTEAFF